The subject of this entry is one TCR beta chain. Per the original data handling: Estimation of nucleated cell counts was performed using reference gene primer amplification. TCRdb's table, derived via immunoSEQ multiplex PCR, lists solely in-frame clones and lacks some. The V and J calls and clone size come from that table; D and trimming were worked out from the DNA. The sample lists roughly 320,000 clones; roughly 85% were seen once. Losses at the gene ends were 5 bases for V and 4 bases for J; bases not matched to a gene: 9. CDR1 and CDR2 from the germline V gene are SEHNR and FQNEAQ (reference sequence). This CDR3 region has 16 residues. This entry comes from a study of blood T cell repertoires in COVID-19. For the study at large: Sources were T cells, B-cell-depleted T cells, or PBMCs; the material itself was cDNA or gDNA.

The sequence derives from a human donor in a cohort sampled during active COVID-19. The chain is built from TRBV7-9 and TRBJ2-1; 9 positions match TRBD2. Material: peripheral blood. The CDR3 coding sequence is TGTGCCAGCAGCATATTGCGGGGGGGCACTTACAATGAGCAGTTCTTC. It codes for CASSILRGGTYNEQFF. The full variable domain, its missing parts supplied by reference TRBV7-9 and TRBJ2-1, is DTGVSQNPRHKITKRGQNVTFRCDPISEHNRLYWYRQTLGQGPEFLTYFQNEAQLEKSRLLSDRFSAERPKGSFSTLEIQRTEQGDSAMYLCASSILRGGTYNEQFFGPGTRLTVL.